Below are 31 T cell receptor beta chains sequenced from a single sample in a study of shared clonotypes between healthy human individuals. Sequencing used immunoSEQ multiplex PCR; TCRdb keeps in-frame clones, though not all of them. Among more than 2 million clones, roughly 94% were seen once, and the ten largest hold more than 0.1%. The specimen sequenced was naive CD4+ T cells sorted from blood. Subset of the sample: CD45RA+ positively selected. The receptors here all came from a man younger than 35 in good health.

This clone came up once. The chain employs TRBV25-1 and TRBJ1-1; D ambiguous. Germline-derived CDR1 and CDR2 are MGHDK and SYGVNS. The CDR3 is 13 residues long. V lost 7 bases, J lost 6 bases, and 15 bases lay in between. In nucleotides, the CDR3 is TGTGCCAGCACTTTCTGGGGTGGCGCTGAAGCTTTCTTT. It codes for CASTFWGGAEAFF. Variable domain in full (rest from reference TRBV25-1 and TRBJ1-1): EADIYQTPRYLVIGTGKKITLECSQTMGHDKMYWYQQDPGMELHLIHYSYGVNSTEKGDLSSESTVSRIRTEHFPLTLESARPSHTSQYLCASTFWGGAEAFFGQGTRLTVV.

This chain uses TRBV15 with TRBJ2-2; maybe TRBD2 (6 bases). V lost 1 base to trimming and J lost 4 bases, with 13 bases between them. The length of the CDR3 is 16 residues. Germline V CDR1 and CDR2: LNHNV, YYDKDF (reference sequence). The chain's CDR3 is CATSRARRESTGELFF. The CDR3 bases are TGTGCCACCAGCAGAGCCAGGAGGGAAAGCACCGGGGAGCTGTTTTTT.

This chain joins TRBV19 and TRBJ1-1, with 10 bases fitting TRBD1. Per germline, CDR1 LNHDA and CDR2 SQIVND (reference sequence). V was pared by 6 bases and J by 12 bases, with 10 bases of the junction left unmatched. The CDR3 loop spans 13 amino acids. The DNA of the CDR3 is TGTGCCAGTAGGGGACAGGGGACGGTTGTAACTTTCTTT. Translating gives CASRGQGTVVTFF.

The chain has TRBV7-9 and TRBJ1-1; no reliable D call. V gave up 6 bases and J gave up 0 bases, with 8 bases separating them. The CDR3 extends over 13 amino acids. Germline lookup yields CDR1 SEHNR and CDR2 FQNEAQ (reference sequence). As DNA, the CDR3 is TGTGCCAGCAGTCGTACTATGAACACTGAAGCTTTCTTT. Its translation: CASSRTMNTEAFF.

This clone was seen only a few times. The chain couples TRBV5-6 to TRBJ1-4; D uncertain. Germline V gene sequence: CDR1 SGHDT, CDR2 YYEEEE. The CDR3 has 13 amino acids. With 3 bases removed from V and 8 bases from J, the gap between germline ends came to 11 bases. The CDR3 bases are TGTGCCAGCAGCTCCCTAACGGGGGAAAAACTGTTTTTT. It encodes CASSSLTGEKLFF.

The V gene is TRBV18, the J gene TRBJ2-7; D gene uncertain. Trimming removed 6 bases at V and 0 bases at J, with 12 bases between. The CDR3 runs 14 residues. The V gene's germline CDR1 is KGHSH and CDR2 LQKENI. The CDR3 region is CASSTDGSSYEQYF. In nucleotides, the CDR3 is TGTGCCAGCTCCACCGATGGTAGCTCCTACGAGCAGTACTTC.

To note about this clone: Other DNA sequences in the sample encode the same CDR3. The chain couples TRBV25-1 to TRBJ1-1; D may be TRBD1 (5 bases). V shed 4 bases and J shed 4 bases, with 13 bases lying between them. This CDR3 is built from 14 residues. Germline assignment: CDR1 MGHDK and CDR2 SYGVNS. This CDR3 is CASSARQGGTEAFF. Here the CDR3 DNA reads TGTGCCAGCAGTGCAAGGCAGGGAGGCACTGAAGCTTTCTTT.

This clone was detected once. At the DNA level, this CDR3 is encoded by other sequences in the same sample as well. CDR3 protein: CASSADRDEQYF. The DNA of the CDR3 is TGCGCCAGCAGTGCGGACAGGGACGAGCAGTACTTC. The V call is TRBV10-1, the J call TRBJ2-7; TRBD1 matches 8 bases. V shed 4 bases, J shed 5 bases, and the junction held 1 base outside the gene matches. This CDR3 has 12 residues. Germline values: CDR1 WNHNN, CDR2 SYGVQD (reference sequence).

The chain recombines TRBV6-1 with TRBJ2-3, with D possibly TRBD1 on 5 matching bases. CDR1 is MNHNS and CDR2 is SASEGT in the germline V gene. The length of the CDR3 is 14 residues. Trimming pared 7 bases from V and 4 bases from J, leaving 15 bases between. The DNA for the CDR3 is TGTGCCAGCAACTCAAGGGCAGGGCCAGATACGCAGTATTTT. As protein: CASNSRAGPDTQYF.

V gene TRBV6-1 combines with J gene TRBJ2-2; 8 bases agree with TRBD1. V lost 6 bases, J lost 5 bases, and 8 bases stayed unmatched. CDR1 MNHNS and CDR2 SASEGT come from the germline V gene. The CDR3 is 15 residues long. CDR3 in DNA: TGTGCCAGCAGCCGACAGGGGTTGGGGACCGGGGAGCTGTTTTTT. Its protein is CASSRQGLGTGELFF.

The gene calls are TRBV9 and TRBJ2-7; D is tentatively TRBD1 or TRBD2 (6 bases each). V gave up 0 bases and J gave up 5 bases, with 15 bases separating them. Germline loops: CDR1 SGDLS, CDR2 YYNGEE. The CDR3 is 15 amino acids. The CDR3 sequence is CASSVDPGAKNEQYF. CDR3 nucleotides: TGTGCCAGCAGCGTAGATCCGGGGGCGAAAAACGAGCAGTACTTC.

The chain combines TRBV29-1 with TRBJ2-5; D gene ambiguous. Germline V CDR1 and CDR2: SQVTM, ANQGSEA. Deletions cut 1 base from V and 2 bases from J, with 8 bases between. CDR3 size: 13 residues. The CDR3 sequence is CSVEVTAQETQYF. DNA for the CDR3: TGCAGCGTTGAAGTTACAGCTCAAGAGACCCAGTACTTC.

This rearrangement joins TRBV5-1 to TRBJ2-5, with D hard to call. Germline-derived CDR1 and CDR2 are SGHRS and YFSETQ. V was cut by 0 bases and J by 5 bases, with 14 bases left in between. The CDR3 consists of 15 residues. CDR3 in amino acids: CASSLEPRSGETQYF. In DNA, the CDR3 is TGCGCCAGCAGCTTGGAACCCCGGTCGGGCGAGACCCAGTACTTC.

The rearrangement uses TRBV7-6 and TRBJ2-1; the D is unclear. This CDR3 spans 14 amino acids. CDR1 and CDR2 (germline): SGHVS, FNYEAQ. Deletions cut 5 bases from V and 5 bases from J, with 13 bases between. Here the CDR3 reads CASSEPLTDNEQFF. The CDR3 DNA reads TGTGCCAGCAGCGAACCGTTGACGGACAATGAGCAGTTCTTC.

Concerning this clone itself: At the DNA level, this CDR3 is encoded by other sequences in the same sample as well. The V and J genes are TRBV28 and TRBJ1-1; perhaps TRBD1 as D (5 bases). Germline V CDR1 and CDR2: MDHEN, SYDVKM. With 6 bases removed from V and 1 base from J, the gap between germline ends came to 12 bases. The CDR3 totals 14 residues. Written as DNA, the CDR3 is TGTGCCAGCAGACCCGGGACGGCGAACACTGAAGCTTTCTTT. Translating gives CASRPGTANTEAFF.

In the case of this clone: Other DNA sequences in the same sample also yield this CDR3. This chain connects TRBV5-1 to TRBJ2-2; 10 bases are a match to TRBD2. The V gene end was trimmed by 0 bases and the J gene end by 4 bases; junction bases not matched to a gene: 3. Germline-derived CDR1 and CDR2 are SGHRS and YFSETQ. The CDR3 spans 16 residues. The CDR3 coding sequence is TGCGCCAGCAGCTTGGTGGGACTAGCGAGCACCGGGGAGCTGTTTTTT. Translation gives CASSLVGLASTGELFF.

The gene calls are TRBV9 and TRBJ1-3; 9 positions match TRBD1. Germline CDR1 SGDLS, CDR2 YYNGEE. CDR3 size: 16 residues. Germline trimming cut 0 bases from V and 5 bases from J; bases unmatched to any gene: 6. The CDR3 DNA reads TGTGCCAGCAGCGTAGAGGGACAGGGAGGCAGAAACACCATATATTTT. This sequence encodes CASSVEGQGGRNTIYF.

The chain recombines TRBV30 with TRBJ1-1, with TRBD1 matching 9 bases. CDR1 and CDR2 from the germline V gene are GTSNPN and SVGIG (reference sequence). Losses at the gene ends were 3 bases for V and 10 bases for J; bases not matched to a gene: 9. The CDR3 is made up of 13 amino acids. The CDR3 loop reads CAWSGGQGNGAFF. The CDR3 nucleotides read TGTGCCTGGAGCGGGGGACAGGGTAACGGAGCTTTCTTT.

The gene calls are TRBV11-2 and TRBJ1-2, with TRBD1 matching over 9 bases. Germline trimming cut 3 bases from V and 4 bases from J; bases unmatched to any gene: 3. Germline V gene data show CDR1 as SGHAT and CDR2 as FQNNGV. The CDR3 spans 14 residues. In DNA, the CDR3 is TGTGCCAGCAGCTTGGGACAGGGAGTCTATGGCTACACCTTC. It is translated as CASSLGQGVYGYTF.

Comments on this clone: Other nucleotide sequences from this sample produce the same CDR3. J is TRBJ2-3 and V is TRBV11-3; D may be TRBD1 (5 bases). Germline V lookup: CDR1 SGHNT, CDR2 YENEEA. This CDR3 region has 14 residues. V lost 0 bases to trimming and J lost 1 base, with 5 bases between them. In nucleotides, the CDR3 is TGTGCCAGCAGCTTAGAGGGGCGCACAGATACGCAGTATTTT. Translated: CASSLEGRTDTQYF. The whole variable domain, filled in from reference TRBV11-3 and TRBJ2-3, reads EAGVVQSPRYKIIEKKQPVAFWCNPISGHNTLYWYLQNLGQGPELLIRYENEEAVDDSQLPKDRFSAERLKGVDSTLKIQPAELGDSAVYLCASSLEGRTDTQYFGPGTRLTVL.

The sample holds one count of this clone. J is TRBJ2-5 and V is TRBV19; the match to TRBD1 covers 7 bases. Looked up from germline, CDR1 is LNHDA and CDR2 is SQIVND (reference sequence). J gave up 2 bases and V 5 bases, and 5 bases lay outside the gene matches. The CDR3 runs 14 residues. CDR3 DNA sequence: TGTGCCAGTAGTTACGGGACAGCTCAAGAGACCCAGTACTTC. Translation: CASSYGTAQETQYF.

In DNA, the CDR3 is TGTGCCAGTAGTCAGGGGGTAGTGCTAGGGACCGGGGAGCTGTTTTTT. Amino acid sequence: CASSQGVVLGTGELFF. This chain joins TRBV27 and TRBJ2-2, with 7 bases that match TRBD1. CDR1 is MNHEY and CDR2 is SMNVEV in the germline V gene (reference sequence). The ends lost 9 bases at V and 5 bases at J; junction bases unmatched: 15. This CDR3 is 16 amino acids long.

This sequence joins TRBV30 and TRBJ2-6; D possibly corresponds to TRBD2 (6 bases). Germline lookup yields CDR1 GTSNPN and CDR2 SVGIG (reference sequence). CDR3 length: 14 residues. Deletions cut 1 base from V and 3 bases from J, with 7 bases between. The CDR3 spells CAWSDGSGANVLTF. The CDR3 nucleotides read TGTGCCTGGAGTGACGGGAGTGGGGCCAACGTCCTGACTTTC.

The chain carries TRBV6-6 and TRBJ1-4, with no clear D. The CDR3 has 15 amino acids. V shed 0 bases and J shed 3 bases, with 8 bases lying between them. The V gene's germline CDR1 is MNHNY and CDR2 SVGAGI (reference sequence). CDR3 nucleotide sequence: TGTGCCAGCAGTTACTCAGAAGGGCCTAATGAAAAACTGTTTTTT. Amino acid sequence: CASSYSEGPNEKLFF.

The CDR3 loop reads CASSTGGGDQPQHF. For the CDR3, the DNA is TGTGCCAGTAGTACCGGAGGGGGGGATCAGCCCCAGCATTTT. The genes are TRBV19 and TRBJ1-5, with D possibly TRBD1 on 6 matching bases. The CDR3 has 14 amino acids. Between the trimmed V and J ends, which lost 4 bases and 5 bases, there was a span of 12 bases. Germline CDR1 reads LNHDA; CDR2 reads SQIVND (reference sequence). Drawing the rest from reference TRBV19 and TRBJ1-5, the complete variable domain is DGGITQSPKYLFRKEGQNVTLSCEQNLNHDAMYWYRQDPGQGLRLIYYSQIVNDFQKGDIAEGYSVSREKKESFPLTVTSAQKNPTAFYLCASSTGGGDQPQHFGDGTRLSIL.

This clone was detected once. Other DNA sequences of this sample code for an identical CDR3. The J gene is TRBJ1-1, the V gene TRBV7-2, with D unresolved. Germline V gene sequence: CDR1 SGHTA, CDR2 FQGNSA. V was trimmed by 6 bases and J by 4 bases, leaving 6 bases between them. This CDR3 is 11 amino acids long. Here the CDR3 DNA reads TGTGCCAGCAGTTTTGGCACTGAAGCTTTCTTT. Translating it yields CASSFGTEAFF.

This chain links TRBV4-3 with TRBJ2-5, with 10 bases lining up with TRBD1. The trim removed 3 bases at V and 5 bases at J, leaving 12 bases unmatched. CDR1 LGHNA and CDR2 YSLEER come from the germline V gene. The CDR3 consists of 17 residues. The CDR3 protein is CASSQGFPGQGPETQYF. The CDR3 DNA sequence: TGCGCCAGCAGCCAGGGTTTCCCGGGACAGGGGCCTGAGACCCAGTACTTC.

V and J are TRBV7-9 and TRBJ1-5, with TRBD1 matching 9 bases. Trimming at V came to 2 bases and at J to 6 bases, leaving 11 bases not matched to a gene. The CDR3 is 17 amino acids. Germline CDR1 SEHNR, CDR2 FQNEAQ (reference sequence). The CDR3 is CASSLTLTGGVSQPQHF. The CDR3 DNA sequence: TGTGCCAGCAGCTTAACCCTGACAGGGGGGGTTAGTCAGCCCCAGCATTTT. The entire variable domain, with the rest obtained from reference TRBV7-9 and TRBJ1-5, is as follows: DTGVSQNPRHKITKRGQNVTFRCDPISEHNRLYWYRQTLGQGPEFLTYFQNEAQLEKSRLLSDRFSAERPKGSFSTLEIQRTEQGDSAMYLCASSLTLTGGVSQPQHFGDGTRLSIL.

The DNA of the CDR3 is TGTGCCAGCAACAAGGACAGGGTCAACATTCAGTACTTC. It specifies CASNKDRVNIQYF. The chain is built from TRBV2 and TRBJ2-4; the match to TRBD1 covers 8 bases. Germline CDR1 and CDR2: SNHLY and FYNNEI. Losses at the gene ends were 7 bases for V and 7 bases for J; bases not matched to a gene: 6. The CDR3 is made up of 13 amino acids.

This rearrangement joins TRBV5-1 to TRBJ1-3, with D unresolved. The length of the CDR3 is 15 residues. Deletions cut 0 bases from V and 8 bases from J, with 15 bases between. Per the germline V gene, CDR1 is SGHRS and CDR2 is YFSETQ. CDR3 sequence reads: CASSLGRWALDTIYF. In DNA, the CDR3 is TGCGCCAGCAGCTTGGGAAGATGGGCTTTAGACACCATATATTTT.

The chain links TRBV10-3 to TRBJ2-3; 14 positions match TRBD2. V lost 6 bases, J lost 1 base, and 9 bases stayed unmatched. The CDR3 is 18 residues long. CDR1 ENHRY and CDR2 SYGVKD come from the germline V gene. CDR3 loop: CAIRRLAGGPFGTDTQYF. In DNA, the CDR3 is TGTGCCATCAGGAGACTAGCGGGAGGGCCATTTGGCACAGATACGCAGTATTTT.